This T cell receptor (beta chain) was captured in a study of breast tumors, draining lymph nodes, adjacent tissues. General study points: Tumor T cell lymph node origin was a supported hypothesis, not proven.

V was trimmed by 5 bases and J by 1 base, leaving 12 bases between them. Germline CDR1 DFQATT, CDR2 SNEGSKA (reference sequence). The CDR3 has 14 amino acids. Via MiXCR, TCRdb re-called the multiplex PCR reads, giving one row per CDR3 protein. The sample lists under 35,000 distinct CDR3 sequences; approximately 63% were seen once. Judged by abundance, this clonotype is medium-sized. No antigen is known for it. This clonotype originated in a female donor with breast cancer. Some clones in this sample may be carry-over from other donors' samples. V usage is TRBV20-1 and J usage is TRBJ1-3; tentative D call: TRBD1 (6 bases). The sequenced material came from breast tumor tissue. This chain's CDR3 is CSAPGQGSGNTIYF. Written as DNA, the CDR3 is TGCAGTGCTCCCGGGCAGGGGTCTGGAAACACCATATATTTT.